This T cell receptor beta chain was captured in a study of cytotoxic CD8 clonotypes in ibrutinib-treated CLL. Germline CDR1 reads KGHSH; CDR2 reads LQKENI. The CDR3 is 13 residues long. Trimming took off 3 bases at V and 6 bases at J, with 8 bases between the two ends. Only in-frame clones appear in the TCRdb table, and some are missing; sequencing was by immunoSEQ multiplex PCR. Here the sample spans around 160,000 clones, over 75% being singletons. The sample consisted of PBMCs, taken at disease progression, from a patient treated with ibrutinib. This chain connects TRBV18 to TRBJ2-2; D not resolved. The clonotype comes from a human donor with chronic lymphocytic leukemia. CDR3 residues: CASSPSSAGELFF. The CDR3 DNA sequence: TGTGCCAGCTCACCCTCGTCGGCCGGGGAGCTGTTTTTT.